The 21 T cell receptor beta chains presented below share a single source sample, sequenced in a study of identical twins. From the 5' RACE reads, TCRdb called clonotypes with MiXCR, one entry per CDR3 protein. The profile shows fewer than 900,000 distinct CDR3 sequences, 21% of them singletons. These data are also associated with another study on T cells expressing NK-cell markers.

Sequences were obtained from PBMCs. These receptors were obtained from a woman aged 18-30 years in good health.

This chain links TRBV10-2 with TRBJ2-2; D gene ambiguous. The CDR3 length is 14 residues. Per germline, CDR1 WSHSY and CDR2 SAAADI. The V end was cut by 6 bases, the J end by 3 bases, with 11 bases between. The CDR3 nucleotides read TGCGCCAGCAGCTACACTACATACACCGGGGAGCTGTTTTTT. Its protein is CASSYTTYTGELFF.

The sample holds many counts of this clonotype. V usage is TRBV7-2 and J usage is TRBJ2-1; 12 nucleotides align to TRBD2. Trimming cost V 1 base and J 6 bases; bases outside gene matches: 4. Germline CDR1 SGHTA, CDR2 FQGNSA. The length of the CDR3 is 16 residues. The CDR3 nucleotides read TGTGCCAGCAGCTTAGAATCTAGCGGGAGGGCCAATGAGCAGTTCTTC. Protein product: CASSLESSGRANEQFF.

To note about this clonotype: No DNA is shown, since the ends of the CDR3 on it are uncertain; the CDR3 is the one TCRdb lists. The chain couples TRBV5-5 to TRBJ2-3; the table's D gene call, TRBD1, was not cross checked with the DNA. The germline V gene has CDR1 SGHKS and CDR2 YYEKEE (reference sequence). The CDR3 length is 16 residues, termini included. CDR3 region: CASSTSMGGPGDTQYF.

The chain recombines TRBV12-3 or TRBV12-4 with TRBJ2-6, with unresolved D. The CDR3 covers 15 residues. V gave up 5 bases and J gave up 0 bases, with 8 bases separating them. This chain's CDR3 is CASSTSDSGANVLTF. The CDR3 DNA reads TGTGCCAGCAGTACAAGTGACTCTGGGGCCAACGTCCTGACTTTC.

This chain uses TRBV4-2 with TRBJ2-1; 9 nucleotides agree with TRBD2. CDR3 length: 16 residues. V lost 1 base, J lost 9 bases, and 10 bases stayed unmatched. Looked up from germline, CDR1 is LGHNA and CDR2 is YNFKEQ. In DNA, the CDR3 is TGTGCCAGCAGCCAAGGGGCTAGCGGGACCCTCAGTGAGCAGTTCTTC. Its translation: CASSQGASGTLSEQFF.

The V call is TRBV20-1, the J call TRBJ2-1; 9 nucleotides align to TRBD2. CDR3 length: 14 residues. Germline V gives CDR1 DFQATT, CDR2 SNEGSKA (reference sequence). The V and J ends lost 6 bases and 9 bases, in that order; junction bases with no gene match: 12. The CDR3 protein is CSAGFSGRGGEQFF. In DNA, the CDR3 is TGCAGTGCGGGTTTTAGCGGGAGAGGTGGTGAGCAGTTCTTC.

This clonotype was seen more than once but under ten times. J is TRBJ2-1 and V is TRBV7-2; D is perhaps TRBD2 (5 bases). CDR3 length: 13 residues. Germline V gives CDR1 SGHTA, CDR2 FQGNSA. Trimming took 6 bases from V and 10 from J, leaving 16 bases between them. The CDR3 DNA sequence: TGTGCCAGCAGTTTTACTAGTTCACCCGAGCAGTTCTTC. Amino acid sequence: CASSFTSSPEQFF. The variable domain in full, with the rest retrieved from reference TRBV7-2 and TRBJ2-1, is GAGVSQSPSNKVTEKGKDVELRCDPISGHTALYWYRQSLGQGLEFLIYFQGNSAPDKSGLPSDRFSAERTGGSVSTLTIQRTQQEDSAVYLCASSFTSSPEQFFGPGTRLTVL.

The chain uses TRBV10-3 and TRBJ2-1, with 11 positions matching TRBD1. The length of the CDR3 is 15 residues. The V gene's germline CDR1 is ENHRY and CDR2 SYGVKD. With 2 bases clipped from V and 8 bases from J, the junction kept 5 bases outside the gene matches. CDR3 loop: CAISERGTGGDEQFF. The CDR3 DNA reads TGTGCCATCAGTGAGCGCGGGACAGGGGGAGATGAGCAGTTCTTC.

This clonotype was counted ten times or more. The chain employs TRBV20-1 and TRBJ2-4, with 11 bases lining up with TRBD2. The CDR3 is 18 amino acids. Germline-derived CDR1 and CDR2 are DFQATT and SNEGSKA (reference sequence). Germline trimming cut 2 bases from V and 0 bases from J; bases unmatched to any gene: 9. CDR3 bases: TGCAGTGCTAGAATAACTAGCGGGGGAGCACTAGCCAAAAACATTCAGTACTTC. It yields the protein CSARITSGGALAKNIQYF.

CDR3 loop: CAWRAGAVTGELFF. CDR3 in DNA: TGTGCCTGGAGGGCGGGAGCGGTCACCGGGGAGCTGTTTTTT. V and J are TRBV30 and TRBJ2-2, with 7 positions matching TRBD2. Germline values: CDR1 GTSNPN, CDR2 SVGIG (reference sequence). With 3 bases clipped from V and 4 bases from J, the junction kept 5 bases outside the gene matches. The CDR3 length is 14 residues. Together with reference TRBV30 and TRBJ2-2, the CDR3 gives the full variable domain: SQTIHQWPATLVQPVGSPLSLECTVEGTSNPNLYWYRQAAGRGLQLLFYSVGIGQISSEVPQNLSASRPQDRQFILSSKKLLLSDSGFYLCAWRAGAVTGELFFGEGSRLTVL.

This clonotype was counted at least ten times. This chain links TRBV29-1 with TRBJ2-1; no reliable D call. This CDR3 comprises 11 residues. Germline V lookup: CDR1 SQVTM, CDR2 ANQGSEA. Deletions cut 6 bases from V and 6 bases from J, with 9 bases between. CDR3 DNA sequence: TGCAGCGTCGGACCTCTCAATGAGCAGTTCTTC. It yields the protein CSVGPLNEQFF.

CDR3 sequence (DNA): TGCAGTGCTAGAGATCGGGGAGCGAACACTGAAGCTTTCTTT. This gives the protein CSARDRGANTEAFF. The gene calls are TRBV20-1 and TRBJ1-1, with D unresolved. V was shortened by 0 bases and J by 1 base, with 9 bases between the two germline ends. Germline values: CDR1 DFQATT, CDR2 SNEGSKA (reference sequence). This CDR3 has 14 residues.

This chain joins TRBV5-1 and TRBJ2-1; 9 bases fit TRBD2. The CDR3 runs to 16 residues. The V gene's germline CDR1 is SGHRS and CDR2 YFSETQ. After removal of 0 bases from V and 4 bases from J, the junction contained 5 bases not matched to a gene. CDR3 sequence: CASSLVVTSGYNEQFF. The CDR3 DNA reads TGCGCCAGCAGCTTGGTCGTGACTAGCGGATACAATGAGCAGTTCTTC.

This clonotype turned up a few times. The chain recombines TRBV20-1 with TRBJ1-2; tentative D call: TRBD1 (6 bases). V lost 8 bases and J 3 bases, leaving 22 bases between the germline ends. Germline CDR1 is DFQATT and CDR2 is SNEGSKA (reference sequence). The CDR3 loop spans 15 amino acids. CDR3 bases: TGCAGTCCCTACCCAGTCCAGGGGCCTGACTATGGCTACACCTTC. Amino acids: CSPYPVQGPDYGYTF.

This clonotype has only a few counts. The chain combines TRBV29-1 with TRBJ2-4; a weak D match, TRBD2 (6 bases). The CDR3 extends over 12 amino acids. V gave up 7 bases and J gave up 8 bases, with 15 bases separating them. Germline V CDR1 and CDR2: SQVTM, ANQGSEA. The CDR3 coding sequence is TGCAGCGCCGATGGCGGGGAGGACATTCAGTACTTC. This encodes CSADGGEDIQYF. Full variable domain (remainder filled in from reference TRBV29-1 and TRBJ2-4): SAVISQKPSRDICQRGTSLTIQCQVDSQVTMMFWYRQQPGQSLTLIATANQGSEATYESGFVIDKFPISRPNLTFSTLTVSNMSPEDSSIYLCSADGGEDIQYFGAGTRLSVL.

This clonotype was detected only a few times. J is TRBJ2-3 and V is TRBV6-5; maybe TRBD2 (5 bases). The V end lost 4 bases, the J end lost 8 bases, and 10 bases lay between the germline ends. CDR1 and CDR2 (germline): MNHEY, SVGAGI. The CDR3 is 12 residues long. As DNA, the CDR3 is TGTGCCAGCAGTTCGATCAGCGGTACGCAGTATTTT. It translates to CASSSISGTQYF.

The chain recombines TRBV7-2 with TRBJ2-7; D could derive from TRBD1 or TRBD2 (5 bases each). Germline V gene sequence: CDR1 SGHTA, CDR2 FQGNSA. The CDR3 spans 14 residues. The V and J ends lost 0 bases and 7 bases respectively, with 13 bases between them. The DNA of the CDR3 is TGTGCCAGCAGCTTAGCGCGTTGGGGCGGGGAGCAGTACTTC. This encodes CASSLARWGGEQYF. Supplemented by reference TRBV7-2 and TRBJ2-7, the full variable domain reads GAGVSQSPSNKVTEKGKDVELRCDPISGHTALYWYRQSLGQGLEFLIYFQGNSAPDKSGLPSDRFSAERTGGSVSTLTIQRTQQEDSAVYLCASSLARWGGEQYFGPGTRLTVT.

This clonotype has only a few counts. V gene TRBV12-3 or TRBV12-4 combines with J gene TRBJ1-5; D call uncertain. The V gene lost 9 bases and the J gene lost 6 bases, with 18 bases spanning the gap. This CDR3 has 14 amino acids. CDR3 coding DNA: TGTGCCAGTACACCTGCAGGAGGATTTCAGCCCCAGCATTTT. Translating gives CASTPAGGFQPQHF.

The V gene is TRBV7-3, the J gene TRBJ2-6; no definite D call. The CDR3 runs 14 residues. The germline V and J ends were trimmed by 7 bases and 2 bases, with 9 bases remaining between them. Germline CDR1 and CDR2: SGHTA and FQGTGA. The CDR3 bases are TGTGCCAGCAACACTCAGGCTGGGGCCAACGTCCTGACTTTC. Protein: CASNTQAGANVLTF.

There are a few counts of this clonotype. The junction shows a germline mismatch at one end, possibly a read error. This sequence joins TRBV29-1 and TRBJ2-7, with TRBD2 matching 9 bases. The CDR3 contains 12 residues. The germline V gene has CDR1 SQVTM and CDR2 ANQGSEA. The DNA for the CDR3 is TGCAGCGTTGGGGGGACTAGCCACGAGCAGTATTTC. This gives the protein CSVGGTSHEQYF.

The chain links TRBV20-1 to TRBJ2-7; D ambiguous. This CDR3 has 14 amino acids. Trimming pared 5 bases from V and 6 bases from J, leaving 20 bases between. Looked up from germline, CDR1 is DFQATT and CDR2 is SNEGSKA (reference sequence). Here the CDR3 DNA reads TGCAGTGCTCGCCGCCCTCTAGGTGGGTCCGAGCAGTACTTC. Residues: CSARRPLGGSEQYF.